This T cell receptor beta chain comes out of a study of breast tumors, draining lymph nodes, adjacent tissues. General study findings and limits: The lymph node origin of tumor T cells was framed as consistent with a hypothesis, not demonstrated. Data fit most tumor T cells coming from lymph node, expanding in tumor. Tumor TCR diversity was below lymph nodes but above nontumor tissue.

Each CDR3 protein is one row after TCRdb ran MiXCR on the multiplex PCR reads. The sample contains about 53,000 distinct CDR3 sequences, roughly 41% of which appear only once. Remarks on this clonotype: The antigen is not known.

Trimming left V 2 bases short and J 8 bases short, with 18 bases between. From germline, CDR1 is SQVTM and CDR2 ANQGSEA. The CDR3 covers 14 residues. The receptor was isolated from a female donor with breast cancer. Some clones in this sample may be carry-over from other donors' samples. This chain joins TRBV29-1 and TRBJ1-2; D remains unclear. Sequencing was performed on breast tumor tissue. The DNA of the CDR3 is TGCAGCGTTGAACGAACAGCGGGTACCGGGGGCTACACCTTC. Its translation: CSVERTAGTGGYTF.